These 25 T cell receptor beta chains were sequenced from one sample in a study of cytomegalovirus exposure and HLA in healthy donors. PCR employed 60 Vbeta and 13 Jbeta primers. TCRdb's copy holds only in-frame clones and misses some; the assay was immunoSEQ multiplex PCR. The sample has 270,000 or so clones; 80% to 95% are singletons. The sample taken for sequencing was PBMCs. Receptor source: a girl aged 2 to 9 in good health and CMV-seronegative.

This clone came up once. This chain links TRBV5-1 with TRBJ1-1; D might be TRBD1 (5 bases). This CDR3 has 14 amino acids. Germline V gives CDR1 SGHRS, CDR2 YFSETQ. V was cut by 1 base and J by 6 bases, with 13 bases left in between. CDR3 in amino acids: CASSLTAGGAEAFF. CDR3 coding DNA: TGCGCCAGCAGCTTGACAGCCGGAGGGGCTGAAGCTTTCTTT.

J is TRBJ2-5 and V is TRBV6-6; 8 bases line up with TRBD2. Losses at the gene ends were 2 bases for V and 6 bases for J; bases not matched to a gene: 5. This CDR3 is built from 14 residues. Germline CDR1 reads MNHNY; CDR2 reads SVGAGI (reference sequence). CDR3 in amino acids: CASSYREGRKTQYF. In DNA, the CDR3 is TGTGCCAGCAGTTACCGGGAGGGCCGGAAGACCCAGTACTTC.

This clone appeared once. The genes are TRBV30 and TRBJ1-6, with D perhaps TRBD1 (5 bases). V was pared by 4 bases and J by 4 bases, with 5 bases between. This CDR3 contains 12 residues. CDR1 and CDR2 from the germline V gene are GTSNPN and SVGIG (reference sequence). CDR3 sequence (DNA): TGTGCCTGGACAGGGTATAATTCACCCCTCCACTTT. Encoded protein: CAWTGYNSPLHF.

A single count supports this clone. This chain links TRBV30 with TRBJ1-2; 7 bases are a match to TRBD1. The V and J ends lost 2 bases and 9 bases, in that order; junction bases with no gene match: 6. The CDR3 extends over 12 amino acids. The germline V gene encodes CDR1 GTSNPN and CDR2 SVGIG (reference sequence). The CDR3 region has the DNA TGTGCCTGGAGTATAAACAGGGGAAGCTACACCTTC. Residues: CAWSINRGSYTF.

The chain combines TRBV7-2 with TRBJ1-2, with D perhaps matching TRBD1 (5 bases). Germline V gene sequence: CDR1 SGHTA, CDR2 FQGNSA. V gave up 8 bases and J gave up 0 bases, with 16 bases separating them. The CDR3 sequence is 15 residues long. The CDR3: CASLPEDTPNYGYTF. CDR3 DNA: TGTGCCAGCCTCCCTGAGGACACCCCTAACTATGGCTACACCTTC.

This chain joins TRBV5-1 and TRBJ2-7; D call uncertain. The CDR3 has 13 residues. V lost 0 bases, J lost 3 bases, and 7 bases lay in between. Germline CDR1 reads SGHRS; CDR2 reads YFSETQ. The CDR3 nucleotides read TGCGCCAGCAGCTTGGTTGGCAGCTACGAGCAGTACTTC. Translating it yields CASSLVGSYEQYF. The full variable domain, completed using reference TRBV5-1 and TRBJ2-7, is KAGVTQTPRYLIKTRGQQVTLSCSPISGHRSVSWYQQTPGQGLQFLFEYFSETQRNKGNFPGRFSGRQFSNSRSEMNVSTLELGDSALYLCASSLVGSYEQYFGPGTRLTVT.

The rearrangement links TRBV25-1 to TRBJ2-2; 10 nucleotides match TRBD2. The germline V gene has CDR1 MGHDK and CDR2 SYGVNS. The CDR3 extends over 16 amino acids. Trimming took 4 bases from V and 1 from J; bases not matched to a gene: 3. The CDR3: CASSVASGRNTGELFF. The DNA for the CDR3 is TGTGCCAGCAGTGTGGCTAGCGGGAGGAACACCGGGGAGCTGTTTTTT.

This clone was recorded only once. The CDR3 here is CASSPRNYNEQFF. The CDR3 DNA reads TGTGCCAGCAGCCCGAGAAACTACAATGAGCAGTTCTTC. This chain uses TRBV7-9 with TRBJ2-1; no clear D. The CDR3 has 13 amino acids. V was trimmed by 5 bases and J by 3 bases, leaving 8 bases between them. The V gene's germline CDR1 is SEHNR and CDR2 FQNEAQ (reference sequence).

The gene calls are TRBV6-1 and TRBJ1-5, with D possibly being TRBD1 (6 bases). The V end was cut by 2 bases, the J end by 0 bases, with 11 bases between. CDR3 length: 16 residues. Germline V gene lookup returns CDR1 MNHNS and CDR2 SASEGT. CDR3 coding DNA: TGTGCCAGCAGTGAACAGGACAGTATTAGCAATCAGCCCCAGCATTTT. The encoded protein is CASSEQDSISNQPQHF.

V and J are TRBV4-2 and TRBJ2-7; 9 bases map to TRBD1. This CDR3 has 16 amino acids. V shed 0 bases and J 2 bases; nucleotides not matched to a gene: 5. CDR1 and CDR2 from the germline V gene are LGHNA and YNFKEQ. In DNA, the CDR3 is TGTGCCAGCAGCCAAGATCAGGACAGGGGCCCCTACGAGCAGTACTTC. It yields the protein CASSQDQDRGPYEQYF.

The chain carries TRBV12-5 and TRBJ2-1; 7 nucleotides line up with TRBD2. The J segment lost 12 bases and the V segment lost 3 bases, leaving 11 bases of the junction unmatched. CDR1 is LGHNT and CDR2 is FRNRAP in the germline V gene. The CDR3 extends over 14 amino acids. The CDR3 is CASGFNGRFLRQFF. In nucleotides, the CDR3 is TGTGCTAGTGGTTTTAACGGGAGGTTCTTACGGCAGTTCTTC.

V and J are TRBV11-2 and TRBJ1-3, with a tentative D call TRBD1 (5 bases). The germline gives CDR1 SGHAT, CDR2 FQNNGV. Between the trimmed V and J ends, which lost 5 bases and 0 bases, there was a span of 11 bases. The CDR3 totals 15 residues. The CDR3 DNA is TGTGCCAGCAGCACCCAGGGAGGCTCTGGAAACACCATATATTTT. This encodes CASSTQGGSGNTIYF.

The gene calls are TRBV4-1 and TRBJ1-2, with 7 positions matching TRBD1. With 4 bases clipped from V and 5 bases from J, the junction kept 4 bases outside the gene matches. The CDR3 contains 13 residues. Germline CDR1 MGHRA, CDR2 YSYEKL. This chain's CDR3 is CASSRGTDYGYTF. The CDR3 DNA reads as TGCGCCAGCAGCCGTGGGACAGATTATGGCTACACCTTC.

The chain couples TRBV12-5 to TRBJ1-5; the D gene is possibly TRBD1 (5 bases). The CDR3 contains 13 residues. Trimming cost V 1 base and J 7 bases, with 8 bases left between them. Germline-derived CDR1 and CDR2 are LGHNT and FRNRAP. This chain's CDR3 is CASGLGQLQPQHF. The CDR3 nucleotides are TGTGCTAGTGGTTTGGGACAGTTGCAGCCCCAGCATTTT.

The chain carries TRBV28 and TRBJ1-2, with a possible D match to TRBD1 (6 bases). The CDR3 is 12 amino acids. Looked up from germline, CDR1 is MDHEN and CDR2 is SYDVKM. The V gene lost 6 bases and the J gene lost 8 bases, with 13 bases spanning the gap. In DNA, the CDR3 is TGTGCCAGCAGCAGGGGAAACGGGGGCTACACCTTC. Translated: CASSRGNGGYTF.

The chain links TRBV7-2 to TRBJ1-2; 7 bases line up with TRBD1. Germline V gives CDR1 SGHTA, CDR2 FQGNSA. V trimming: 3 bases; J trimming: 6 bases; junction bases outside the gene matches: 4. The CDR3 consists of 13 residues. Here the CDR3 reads CASSFQQGNGYTF. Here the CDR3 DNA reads TGTGCCAGCAGCTTTCAACAGGGGAATGGCTACACCTTC.

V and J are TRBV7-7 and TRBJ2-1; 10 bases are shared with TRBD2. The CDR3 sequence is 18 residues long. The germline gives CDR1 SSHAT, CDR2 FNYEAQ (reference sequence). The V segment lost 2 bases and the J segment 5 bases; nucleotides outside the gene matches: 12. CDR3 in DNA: TGTGCCAGCAGCTTATACCCAGCGGGAGGGCCTCTGGACAATGAGCAGTTCTTC. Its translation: CASSLYPAGGPLDNEQFF.

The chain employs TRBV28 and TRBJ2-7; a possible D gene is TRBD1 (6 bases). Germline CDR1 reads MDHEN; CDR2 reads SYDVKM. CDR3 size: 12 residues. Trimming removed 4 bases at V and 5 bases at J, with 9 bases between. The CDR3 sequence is CASSSGVDEQYF. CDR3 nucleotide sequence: TGTGCCAGCAGTTCAGGGGTTGACGAGCAGTACTTC.

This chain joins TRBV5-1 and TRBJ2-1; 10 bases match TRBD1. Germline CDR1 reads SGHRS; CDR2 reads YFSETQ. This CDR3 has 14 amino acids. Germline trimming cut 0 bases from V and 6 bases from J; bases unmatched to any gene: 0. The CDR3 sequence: CASSLGTGGNEQFF. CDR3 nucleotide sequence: TGCGCCAGCAGCTTGGGGACAGGGGGCAATGAGCAGTTCTTC.

DNA for the CDR3: TGTGCCAGCAGTCAGGGGAAGGACGAGCAGTACTTC. Translation: CASSQGKDEQYF. The V and J genes are TRBV6-5 and TRBJ2-7; tentatively, D is TRBD1 (6 bases). The CDR3 loop spans 12 amino acids. Germline CDR1 MNHEY, CDR2 SVGAGI. Trimming shortened V by 5 bases and J by 5 bases, and 10 bases separated the two germline ends.

In nucleotides, the CDR3 is TGTGCCAGCAGCTTAGAAGGCGGACTAGCGGGTGGGAGGGAGCTGTTTTTT. It is translated as CASSLEGGLAGGRELFF. The chain carries TRBV7-8 and TRBJ2-2; 11 nucleotides match TRBD2. V shed 1 base and J 9 bases; nucleotides not matched to a gene: 10. The CDR3 has 17 residues. Germline lookup yields CDR1 SGHVS and CDR2 FQNEAQ.

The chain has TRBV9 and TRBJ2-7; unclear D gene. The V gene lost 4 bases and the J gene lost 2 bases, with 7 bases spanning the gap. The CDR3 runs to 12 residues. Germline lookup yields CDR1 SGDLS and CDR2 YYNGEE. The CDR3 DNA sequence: TGTGCCAGCAGCCTAAATCCCTACGAGCAGTACTTC. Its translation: CASSLNPYEQYF.

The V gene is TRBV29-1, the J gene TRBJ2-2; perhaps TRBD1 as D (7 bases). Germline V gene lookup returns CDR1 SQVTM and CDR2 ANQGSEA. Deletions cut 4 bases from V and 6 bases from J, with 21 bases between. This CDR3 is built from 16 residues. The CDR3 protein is CSVVGGQRGVPGELFF. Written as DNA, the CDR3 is TGCAGCGTTGTGGGGGGACAGCGAGGGGTTCCCGGGGAGCTGTTTTTT.

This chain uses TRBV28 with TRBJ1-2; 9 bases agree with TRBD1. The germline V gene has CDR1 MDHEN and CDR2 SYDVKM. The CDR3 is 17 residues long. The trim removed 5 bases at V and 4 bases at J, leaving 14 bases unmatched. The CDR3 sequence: CASSHGTGLKLIYGYTF. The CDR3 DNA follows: TGTGCCAGCAGTCATGGGACAGGGTTAAAGCTTATCTATGGCTACACCTTC.

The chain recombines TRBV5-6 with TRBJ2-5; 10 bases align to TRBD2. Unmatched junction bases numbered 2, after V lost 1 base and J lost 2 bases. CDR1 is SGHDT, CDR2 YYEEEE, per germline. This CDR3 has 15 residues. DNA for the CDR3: TGTGCCAGCAGCTTGTCTAGCGGGGGACAAGAGACCCAGTACTTC. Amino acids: CASSLSSGGQETQYF.